The 32 T cell receptor beta chains listed next were all sequenced from one sample in a study of blood T cell repertoires in COVID-19. Assay: immunoSEQ multiplex PCR; the TCRdb copy retains only in-frame clones and omits some. This sample yields around 320,000 clones, of which around 90% are seen a single time; about 2% belongs to the top ten. The sample was peripheral blood. The source of these receptors is a man younger than 30 with active or convalescent COVID-19.

The chain carries TRBV6-4 and TRBJ2-1; 14 bases are a match to TRBD2. The CDR3 contains 20 residues. V shed 1 base and J 0 bases; nucleotides not matched to a gene: 8. CDR1 MRHNA and CDR2 SNTAGT come from the germline V gene. CDR3 in amino acids: CASSDFPGTSGRGSYNEQFF. The CDR3 DNA is TGTGCCAGCAGTGACTTTCCCGGGACTAGCGGGAGAGGCTCCTACAATGAGCAGTTCTTC.

The chain employs TRBV6-5 and TRBJ2-7; 10 nucleotides match TRBD1. The CDR3 has 13 amino acids. Germline V CDR1 and CDR2: MNHEY, SVGAGI. The junction had 5 bases not matched to a gene; V was cut back by 9 bases and J by 3 bases. CDR3 protein: CARRGQGFYEQYF. The CDR3 DNA reads as TGTGCCAGACGGGGACAGGGGTTCTACGAGCAGTACTTC.

The chain combines TRBV5-5 with TRBJ2-1; TRBD2 aligns across 11 bases. Germline lookup yields CDR1 SGHKS and CDR2 YYEKEE (reference sequence). V shed 0 bases, J shed 4 bases, and the junction held 6 bases outside the gene matches. This CDR3 has 17 amino acids. The CDR3 sequence: CASSLEGLAVFYNEQFF. CDR3 coding DNA: TGTGCCAGCAGCTTGGAGGGACTAGCGGTATTTTACAATGAGCAGTTCTTC.

The chain recombines TRBV9 with TRBJ1-5; 9 nucleotides agree with TRBD1. The V and J ends lost 5 bases and 4 bases, in that order; junction bases with no gene match: 4. This CDR3 has 14 residues. Germline V gene sequence: CDR1 SGDLS, CDR2 YYNGEE. CDR3 nucleotide sequence: TGTGCCAGCAGTGGGGACAGGGTTAATCAGCCCCAGCATTTT. This codes for CASSGDRVNQPQHF.

V is TRBV3-1 (or the pseudogene TRBV3-2) and J is TRBJ2-1, with D hard to call. This CDR3 comprises 13 residues. V was cut by 3 bases and J by 9 bases, with 12 bases left in between. Germline V CDR1 and CDR2: LGHDT, YNNKEL (reference sequence). For the CDR3, the DNA is TGTGCCAGCAGCCAGAGGCGGAGCTGTGAGCAGTTCTTC. Encoded protein: CASSQRRSCEQFF.

This rearrangement joins TRBV6-6 to TRBJ2-7, with 9 bases lining up with TRBD2. CDR1 and CDR2 (germline): MNHNY, SVGAGI (reference sequence). The CDR3 is 14 amino acids. V shed 8 bases, J shed 9 bases, and the junction held 14 bases outside the gene matches. CDR3 sequence reads: CASVTGGRGSVQYF. CDR3 sequence (DNA): TGTGCCAGCGTTACCGGCGGGAGGGGGTCTGTGCAGTACTTC.

The V call is TRBV5-6, the J call TRBJ1-3, with 8 bases matching TRBD1. Losses at the gene ends were 4 bases for V and 5 bases for J; bases not matched to a gene: 11. Germline lookup yields CDR1 SGHDT and CDR2 YYEEEE. The CDR3 totals 16 residues. The CDR3 loop reads CASSPTIGQGRNTIYF. CDR3 DNA sequence: TGTGCCAGCAGCCCGACAATAGGACAGGGAAGAAACACCATATATTTT. Complete variable domain (other parts from reference TRBV5-6 and TRBJ1-3): DAGVTQSPTHLIKTRGQQVTLRCSPKSGHDTVSWYQQALGQGPQFIFQYYEEEERQRGNFPDRFSGHQFPNYSSELNVNALLLGDSALYLCASSPTIGQGRNTIYFGEGSWLTVV.

The chain links TRBV21-1 to TRBJ2-7; the table's D call of TRBD1 was not tested on the DNA. TRBV21-1 is annotated as a pseudogene. The CDR3 sequence is 16 residues long. The CDR3 loop is CASSKASPGQLYEQYF. CDR3 DNA sequence: TGTGCCAGCAGCAAAGCTTCACCGGGACAGCTCTACGAGCAGTACTTC.

The chain links TRBV6-4 to TRBJ2-5; TRBD2 matches at 9 bases. V shed 4 bases and J 0 bases; nucleotides not matched to a gene: 3. The CDR3 is made up of 15 amino acids. Per germline, CDR1 MRHNA and CDR2 SNTAGT. The CDR3 spells CASSALAGNQETQYF. The CDR3 bases are TGTGCCAGCAGTGCGCTAGCGGGGAACCAAGAGACCCAGTACTTC.

This chain joins TRBV9 and TRBJ2-3; D unclear. Germline CDR1 is SGDLS and CDR2 is YYNGEE. Trimming shortened V by 1 base and J by 4 bases, and 13 bases separated the two germline ends. The CDR3 is 15 residues long. The DNA of the CDR3 is TGTGCCAGCAGCGTACTAAGCGAGGTTGCAGATACGCAGTATTTT. Its protein is CASSVLSEVADTQYF.

The rearrangement links TRBV7-9 to TRBJ2-5; TRBD2 matches 11 bases. The CDR3 runs to 15 residues. The germline CDR1 and CDR2 sequences are SEHNR and FQNEAQ (reference sequence). The J segment lost 5 bases and the V segment lost 7 bases, leaving 9 bases of the junction unmatched. For the CDR3, the DNA is TGTGCCAGCAATGAGGGGGGACTAGCGGTCGAGACCCAGTACTTC. Protein product: CASNEGGLAVETQYF.

This sequence joins TRBV5-6 and TRBJ2-7; the D gene is possibly TRBD2 (5 bases). V lost 4 bases, J lost 0 bases, and 17 bases lay in between. The V gene's germline CDR1 is SGHDT and CDR2 YYEEEE. The CDR3 consists of 16 residues. CDR3 bases: TGTGCCAGCAGCGGGTTTTCAACGGGGAGCTCCTACGAGCAGTACTTC. Amino acid sequence: CASSGFSTGSSYEQYF.

The J gene is TRBJ1-4, the V gene TRBV3-1 (or the pseudogene TRBV3-2); 8 nucleotides align to TRBD1. CDR1 is LGHDT and CDR2 is YNNKEL in the germline V gene (reference sequence). This CDR3 is 16 amino acids long. V dropped 5 bases and J dropped 4; count of bases not matched to a gene: 9. CDR3: CASSARRQGLNEKLFF. The CDR3 nucleotides are TGTGCCAGCAGCGCCCGCAGACAGGGGCTTAATGAAAAACTGTTTTTT.

The count of this clone is one. This chain connects TRBV4-3 to TRBJ2-3, with D unclear. Between the trimmed V and J ends, which lost 2 bases and 6 bases, there was a span of 9 bases. Germline V gives CDR1 LGHNA, CDR2 YSLEER. The CDR3 spans 13 residues. CDR3 coding DNA: TGCGCCAGCAGCCAAAACCAGGCGGATACGCAGTATTTT. It translates to CASSQNQADTQYF.

The chain has TRBV14 and TRBJ1-4; the D gene is possibly TRBD1 (6 bases). Germline loops: CDR1 SGHDN, CDR2 FVKESK. Between the trimmed V and J ends, which lost 2 bases and 14 bases, there was a span of 18 bases. The CDR3 consists of 14 residues. CDR3 sequence: CASSQKQGRSVLFF. The CDR3 nucleotides read TGTGCCAGCAGCCAAAAACAGGGCCGGTCAGTGCTGTTTTTT.

The rearrangement links TRBV5-1 to TRBJ2-1; the D gene is possibly TRBD2 (5 bases). This CDR3 comprises 16 residues. V lost 4 bases and J lost 3, with 17 bases in between. Germline CDR1 SGHRS, CDR2 YFSETQ. The CDR3 spells CASSPLEGRGYNEQFF. The DNA for the CDR3 is TGCGCCAGCAGCCCCCTAGAGGGTCGAGGCTACAATGAGCAGTTCTTC.

The gene calls are TRBV28 and TRBJ1-5, with 10 nucleotides matching TRBD1. V gave up 8 bases and J gave up 6 bases; unmatched junction bases: 4. CDR1 and CDR2 from the germline V gene are MDHEN and SYDVKM. This CDR3 spans 13 amino acids. CDR3 sequence: CASLGTGVQPQHF. As DNA, the CDR3 is TGTGCCAGCCTTGGGACAGGGGTTCAGCCCCAGCATTTT. The full variable domain, its missing parts supplied by reference TRBV28 and TRBJ1-5, is DVKVTQSSRYLVKRTGEKVFLECVQDMDHENMFWYRQDPGLGLRLIYFSYDVKMKEKGDIPEGYSVSREKKERFSLILESASTNQTSMYLCASLGTGVQPQHFGDGTRLSIL.

The V and J genes are TRBV11-2 and TRBJ1-1, with 9 nucleotides matching TRBD1. The CDR3 totals 14 residues. The germline V gene has CDR1 SGHAT and CDR2 FQNNGV. V dropped 5 bases and J dropped 5; count of bases not matched to a gene: 6. CDR3 protein: CASSARQGETEAFF. The CDR3 DNA sequence: TGTGCCAGCAGCGCCCGACAGGGGGAAACTGAAGCTTTCTTT.

J is TRBJ2-1 and V is TRBV7-8; 9 bases match TRBD2. The length of the CDR3 is 16 residues. Germline V gives CDR1 SGHVS, CDR2 FQNEAQ. Trimming at V came to 7 bases and at J to 8 bases, leaving 15 bases not matched to a gene. Here the CDR3 reads CASTHYRAGGPDEQFF. CDR3 coding DNA: TGTGCCAGCACCCACTACCGGGCGGGGGGGCCAGATGAGCAGTTCTTC.

V and J are TRBV28 and TRBJ1-3, with TRBD1 as a possible D gene (6 bases). Germline-derived CDR1 and CDR2 are MDHEN and SYDVKM. Trimming stripped 6 bases from V and 2 bases from J, with 17 bases between. This CDR3 spans 16 amino acids. The CDR3 loop reads CASSPAGEMAGNTIYF. The DNA of the CDR3 is TGTGCCAGCAGCCCCGCAGGGGAAATGGCTGGAAACACCATATATTTT.

The chain couples TRBV7-3 to TRBJ2-3; tentative D call: TRBD2 (5 bases). The CDR3 is 17 residues long. V was trimmed by 1 base and J by 1 base, leaving 15 bases between them. In germline, CDR1 is SGHTA, CDR2 FQGTGA. CDR3: CASSLKYSGSGTDTQYF. For the CDR3, the DNA is TGTGCCAGCAGCTTAAAATATTCGGGTAGCGGCACAGATACGCAGTATTTT.

V is TRBV20-1 and J is TRBJ2-1, with 10 bases that match TRBD2. CDR1 is DFQATT and CDR2 is SNEGSKA in the germline V gene (reference sequence). The CDR3 sequence is 11 residues long. V dropped 4 bases and J dropped 10; count of bases not matched to a gene: 1. The CDR3 loop is CSAKTSGEQFF. The CDR3 coding sequence is TGCAGTGCTAAGACTAGCGGGGAGCAGTTCTTC.

The chain is built from TRBV2 and TRBJ2-1; D ambiguous. V lost 7 bases, J lost 10 bases, and 11 bases lay in between. The CDR3 is made up of 11 amino acids. Germline V gene lookup returns CDR1 SNHLY and CDR2 FYNNEI. In DNA form, the CDR3 reads TGTGCCAGCAATGTTATTAGCGAGCAGTTCTTC. Its protein product is CASNVISEQFF.

The chain's CDR3 is CASSLLGQNSPLHF. CDR3 nucleotide sequence: TGTGCCAGCAGTTTATTGGGACAGAATTCACCCCTCCACTTT. This sequence joins TRBV27 and TRBJ1-6; 7 positions match TRBD1. CDR3 length: 14 residues. Germline V gene data show CDR1 as MNHEY and CDR2 as SMNVEV (reference sequence). The J segment lost 7 bases and the V segment lost 1 base, leaving 1 base of the junction unmatched.

This clone has more than one count but fewer than ten. This chain connects TRBV21-1 to TRBJ2-2; the tabulated D call, TRBD1, remains unverified against the DNA. TRBV21-1 is tagged as a pseudogene. This CDR3 contains 16 residues. This CDR3 is CASSIMGQGDTGELFF. The CDR3 coding sequence is TGTGCCAGCAGCATTATGGGACAGGGGGACACCGGGGAGCTGTTTTTT.

Written as DNA, the CDR3 is TGTGCCAGCTCACCTGAATTGGACAGGGCCTATGGCTACACCTTC. It is translated as CASSPELDRAYGYTF. This chain connects TRBV18 to TRBJ1-2; 8 bases line up with TRBD1. Trimming cost V 3 bases and J 4 bases; bases outside gene matches: 7. In germline, CDR1 is KGHSH, CDR2 LQKENI. The CDR3 runs 15 residues.

V is TRBV19 and J is TRBJ1-1; weak D call: TRBD1 (5 bases). Germline V gene lookup returns CDR1 LNHDA and CDR2 SQIVND (reference sequence). This CDR3 is built from 15 residues. V was shortened by 7 bases and J by 5 bases, with 20 bases between the two germline ends. The CDR3 loop reads CASIFYRGEETEAFF. CDR3 nucleotides: TGTGCCAGTATTTTCTATAGGGGCGAGGAAACTGAAGCTTTCTTT.

This clone was recorded a few times. The chain joins TRBV9 to TRBJ1-6, with no clear D. V was clipped by 0 bases and J by 7 bases, with 11 bases between them. The germline gives CDR1 SGDLS, CDR2 YYNGEE. This CDR3 contains 15 residues. CDR3 sequence: CASSVAAGNNSPLHF. The DNA of the CDR3 is TGTGCCAGCAGCGTAGCGGCAGGAAACAATTCACCCCTCCACTTT.

The chain links TRBV27 to TRBJ1-5; unclear D gene. CDR1 is MNHEY and CDR2 is SMNVEV in the germline V gene (reference sequence). V shed 8 bases and J shed 6 bases, with 8 bases lying between them. The CDR3 runs 11 residues. In nucleotides, the CDR3 is TGTGCCAGCGGACTTTTTCAGCCCCAGCATTTT. Translation gives CASGLFQPQHF.

This rearrangement joins TRBV10-3 to TRBJ1-6; TRBD1 aligns across 10 bases. The V segment lost 10 bases and the J segment 7 bases; nucleotides outside the gene matches: 4. The germline V gene has CDR1 ENHRY and CDR2 SYGVKD. The CDR3 extends over 13 amino acids. CDR3 residues: CASLGQGNSPLHF. CDR3 DNA: TGTGCCAGCTTGGGACAGGGGAATTCACCCCTCCACTTT.

The rearrangement joins TRBV5-5 to TRBJ2-7, with D possibly matching TRBD2 (6 bases). The CDR3 loop spans 13 amino acids. CDR1 and CDR2 from the germline V gene are SGHKS and YYEKEE (reference sequence). With 2 bases removed from V and 7 bases from J, the gap between germline ends came to 13 bases. The DNA of the CDR3 is TGTGCCAGCAGCTTCCCAATTGGGGGGGAGCAGTACTTC. It yields the protein CASSFPIGGEQYF.

V is TRBV6-4 and J is TRBJ2-3; 8 nucleotides match TRBD1. Germline CDR1 reads MRHNA; CDR2 reads SNTAGT. V shed 0 bases and J 0 bases; nucleotides not matched to a gene: 2. The CDR3 has 16 residues. The CDR3 coding sequence is TGTGCCAGCAGTGACTCCGGGACAGGTAGCACAGATACGCAGTATTTT. It codes for CASSDSGTGSTDTQYF.